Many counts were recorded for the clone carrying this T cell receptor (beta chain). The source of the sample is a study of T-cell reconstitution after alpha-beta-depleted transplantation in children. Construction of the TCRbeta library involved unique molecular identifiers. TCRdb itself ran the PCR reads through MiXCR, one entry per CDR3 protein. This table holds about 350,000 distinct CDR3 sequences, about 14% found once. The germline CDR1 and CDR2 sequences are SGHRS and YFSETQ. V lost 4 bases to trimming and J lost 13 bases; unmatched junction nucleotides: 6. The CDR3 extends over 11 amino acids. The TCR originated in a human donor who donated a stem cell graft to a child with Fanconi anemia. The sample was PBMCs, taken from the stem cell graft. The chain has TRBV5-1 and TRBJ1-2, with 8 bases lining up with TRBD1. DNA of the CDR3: TGCGCCAGCAGCGAGGCGGGACAGGCCACCTTC. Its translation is CASSEAGQATF.